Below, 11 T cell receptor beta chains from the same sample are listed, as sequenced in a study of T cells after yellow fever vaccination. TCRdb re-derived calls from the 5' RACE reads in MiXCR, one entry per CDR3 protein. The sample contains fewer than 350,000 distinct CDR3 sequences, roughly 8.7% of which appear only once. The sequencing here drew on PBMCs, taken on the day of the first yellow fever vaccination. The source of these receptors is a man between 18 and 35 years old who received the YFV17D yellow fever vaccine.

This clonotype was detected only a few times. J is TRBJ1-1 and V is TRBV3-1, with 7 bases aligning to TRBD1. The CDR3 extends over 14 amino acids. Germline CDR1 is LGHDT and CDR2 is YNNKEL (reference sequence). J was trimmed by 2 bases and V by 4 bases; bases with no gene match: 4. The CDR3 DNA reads TGTGCCAGCAGCCTTACAGGGGATAACACTGAAGCTTTCTTT. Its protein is CASSLTGDNTEAFF. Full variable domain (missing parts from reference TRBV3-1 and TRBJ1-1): DTAVSQTPKYLVTQMGNDKSIKCEQNLGHDTMYWYKQDSKKFLKIMFSYNNKELIINETVPNRFSPKSPDKAHLNLHINSLELGDSAVYFCASSLTGDNTEAFFGQGTRLTVV.

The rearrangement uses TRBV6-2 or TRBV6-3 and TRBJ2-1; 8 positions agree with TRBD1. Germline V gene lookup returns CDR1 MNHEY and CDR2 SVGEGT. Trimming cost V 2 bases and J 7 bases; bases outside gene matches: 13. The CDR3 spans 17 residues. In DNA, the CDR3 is TGTGCCAGCAGTTACGAGCTGGGACAGGAGAAGGGGAATGAGCAGTTCTTC. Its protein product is CASSYELGQEKGNEQFF.

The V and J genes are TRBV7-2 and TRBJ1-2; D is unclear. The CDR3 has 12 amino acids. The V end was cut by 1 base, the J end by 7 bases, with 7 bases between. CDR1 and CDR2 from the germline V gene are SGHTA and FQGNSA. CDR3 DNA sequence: TGTGCCAGCAGCTTAGTTACAGTTGGCTACACCTTC. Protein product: CASSLVTVGYTF.

CDR3 protein: CATSRDRGTSAEQFF. CDR3 nucleotides: TGTGCCACCAGCAGAGATCGGGGGACTAGCGCCGAGCAGTTCTTC. The chain combines TRBV15 with TRBJ2-1, with TRBD2 identical over 10 bases. This CDR3 spans 15 amino acids. V shed 0 bases and J 10 bases; nucleotides not matched to a gene: 6. Germline V gene sequence: CDR1 LNHNV, CDR2 YYDKDF (reference sequence).

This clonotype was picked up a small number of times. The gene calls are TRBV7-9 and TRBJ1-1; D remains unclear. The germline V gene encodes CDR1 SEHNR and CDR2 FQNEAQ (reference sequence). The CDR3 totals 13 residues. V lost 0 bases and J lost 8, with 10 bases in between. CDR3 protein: CASSLALEEEAFF. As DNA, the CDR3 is TGTGCCAGCAGCTTAGCGTTGGAGGAGGAAGCTTTCTTT.

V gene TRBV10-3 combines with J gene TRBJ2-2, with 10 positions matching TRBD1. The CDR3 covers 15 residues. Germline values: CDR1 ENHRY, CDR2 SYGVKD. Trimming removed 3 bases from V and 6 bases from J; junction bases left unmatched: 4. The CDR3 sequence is CAISEGDRGPGELFF. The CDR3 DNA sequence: TGTGCCATCAGTGAAGGGGACAGGGGCCCCGGGGAGCTGTTTTTT.

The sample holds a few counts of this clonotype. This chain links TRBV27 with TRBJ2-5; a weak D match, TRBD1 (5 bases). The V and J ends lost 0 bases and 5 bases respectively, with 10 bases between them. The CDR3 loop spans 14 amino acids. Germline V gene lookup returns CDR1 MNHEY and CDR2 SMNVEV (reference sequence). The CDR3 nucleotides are TGTGCCAGCAGTTTATCGCCAGGGTGGGAGACCCAGTACTTC. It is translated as CASSLSPGWETQYF.

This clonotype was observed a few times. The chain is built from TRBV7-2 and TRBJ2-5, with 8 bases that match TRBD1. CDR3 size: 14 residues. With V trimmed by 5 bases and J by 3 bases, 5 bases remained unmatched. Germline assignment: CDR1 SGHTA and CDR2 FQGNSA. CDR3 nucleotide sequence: TGTGCCAGCAGCGCCGGGGACAGGAAAGAGACCCAGTACTTC. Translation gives CASSAGDRKETQYF.

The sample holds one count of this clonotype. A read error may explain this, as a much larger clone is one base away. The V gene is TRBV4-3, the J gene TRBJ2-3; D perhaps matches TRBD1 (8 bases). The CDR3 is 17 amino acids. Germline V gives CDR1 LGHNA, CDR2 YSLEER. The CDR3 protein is CASSHVTETGAGDTRYF. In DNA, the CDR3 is TGCGCCAGCAGCCACGTCACTGAGACAGGGGCGGGAGATACGCGGTATTTT.

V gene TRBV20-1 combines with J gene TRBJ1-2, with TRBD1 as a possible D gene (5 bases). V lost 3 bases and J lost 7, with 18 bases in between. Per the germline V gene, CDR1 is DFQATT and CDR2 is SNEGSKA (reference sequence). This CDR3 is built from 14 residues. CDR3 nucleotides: TGCAGTGCTAGGCCCCAGGGTGGATTGGGTGGCTACACCTTC. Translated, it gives CSARPQGGLGGYTF.

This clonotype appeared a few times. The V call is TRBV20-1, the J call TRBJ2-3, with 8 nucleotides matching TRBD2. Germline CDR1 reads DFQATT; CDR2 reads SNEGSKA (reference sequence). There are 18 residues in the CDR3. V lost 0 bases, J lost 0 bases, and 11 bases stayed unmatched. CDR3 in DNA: TGCAGTGCTAGAGATAAGGGTCGGGGGGGAAGTAGCACAGATACGCAGTATTTT. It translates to CSARDKGRGGSSTDTQYF.